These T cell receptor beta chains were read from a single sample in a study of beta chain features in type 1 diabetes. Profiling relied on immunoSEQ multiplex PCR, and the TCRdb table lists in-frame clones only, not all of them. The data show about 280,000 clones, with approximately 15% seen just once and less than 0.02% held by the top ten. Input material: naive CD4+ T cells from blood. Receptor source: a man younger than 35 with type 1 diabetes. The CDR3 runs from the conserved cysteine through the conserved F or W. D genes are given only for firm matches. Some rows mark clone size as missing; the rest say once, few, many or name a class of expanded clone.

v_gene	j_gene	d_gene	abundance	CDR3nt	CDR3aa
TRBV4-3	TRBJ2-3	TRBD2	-	TGCGCCAGCAGCCAAGATTGGGAACTAGCGTTCACAGATACGCAGTATTTT	CASSQDWELAFTDTQYF
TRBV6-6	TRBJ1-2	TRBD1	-	TGTGCCAGCAGTTCCCGGGACAGGTCATTCTATGGCTACACCTTC	CASSSRDRSFYGYTF
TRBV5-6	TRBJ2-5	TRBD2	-	TGTGCCAGCAGCACACTAGCGAAAGAGACCCAGTACTTC	CASSTLAKETQYF
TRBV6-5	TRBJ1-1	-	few	TGTGCCAGCAGGAGGGGGATGAACACTGAAGCTTTCTTT	CASRRGMNTEAFF
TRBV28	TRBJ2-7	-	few	TGTGCCAGCAGTTCCCCTGGGCAGGGACACCCCTACGAGCAGTACTTC	CASSSPGQGHPYEQYF
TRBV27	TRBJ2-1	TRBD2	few	TGTGCCAGCAGTTTTCGACTAGCTGGAGGCTACAATGAGCAGTTCTTC	CASSFRLAGGYNEQFF
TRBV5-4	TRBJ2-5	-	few	TGTGCCAGCAGCTTGGGTCCCGGTAGACAGAGTACGGAGACCCAGTACTTC	CASSLGPGRQSTETQYF
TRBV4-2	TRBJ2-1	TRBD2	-	TGTGCCAGCAGCCAAGTTGGGAGACTAGCGGGAGGACGCTACAATGAGCAGTTCTTC	CASSQVGRLAGGRYNEQFF
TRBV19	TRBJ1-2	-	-	TGTGCCAGTAGCCTACTCCAGGCCAGGGGTGGCTACACCTTC	CASSLLQARGGYTF
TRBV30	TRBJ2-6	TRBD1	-	TGTGCCTGGAGGAAACAGGGGCGCGCCAACGTCCTGACTTTC	CAWRKQGRANVLTF
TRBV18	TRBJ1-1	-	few	TGTGCCAGCTCACCACGGACCCGGGACAACGCTTTCTTT	CASSPRTRDNAFF
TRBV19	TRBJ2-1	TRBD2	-	TGTGCCAGTAGTCTCCGACTAGCGGGAGGAGTGGATGAGCAGTTCTTC	CASSLRLAGGVDEQFF
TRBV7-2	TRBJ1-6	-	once	TGTGCCAGCAGCCGTGGACAGAGAAATTCACCCCTCCACTTT	CASSRGQRNSPLHF
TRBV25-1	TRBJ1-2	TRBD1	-	TGTGCCAGCCGGAGACAGGGGGATAACTATGGCTACACCTTC	CASRRQGDNYGYTF
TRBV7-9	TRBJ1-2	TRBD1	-	TGTGCCAGCAGCTTTGGACAGGGAGTGGACTATGGCTACACCTTC	CASSFGQGVDYGYTF
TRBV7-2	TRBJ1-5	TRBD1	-	TGTGCCAGCAGCGTACAGGGGATTAGCAATCAGCCCCAGCATTTT	CASSVQGISNQPQHF
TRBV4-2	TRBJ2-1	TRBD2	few	TGTGCCAGCCGAGCTAGCGGCCACAATGAGCAGTTCTTC	CASRASGHNEQFF
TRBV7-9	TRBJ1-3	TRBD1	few	TGTGCCAGCAGCGTAAGGGGGCTCCCCACTGGAAACACCATATATTTT	CASSVRGLPTGNTIYF
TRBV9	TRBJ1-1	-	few	TGTGCCAGCAGCCGACGGGGGGGGAACACTGAAGCTTTCTTT	CASSRRGGNTEAFF
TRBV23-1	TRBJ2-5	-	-	TGCGCCAGCAGTCAATCGTCTGAGCGCCCAGAGACCCAGTACTTC	CASSQSSERPETQYF
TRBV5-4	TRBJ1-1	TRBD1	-	TGTGCCAGCAGCACGGGACAGGAGAACACTGAAGCTTTCTTT	CASSTGQENTEAFF
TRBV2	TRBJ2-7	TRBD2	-	TGTGCCAGCAGGAGACTAGCGGGGGGGCTCCCGGACGAGCAGTACTTC	CASRRLAGGLPDEQYF
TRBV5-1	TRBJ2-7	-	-	TGCGCCAGCAGCTTGTACAACTCCTACGAGCAGTACTTC	CASSLYNSYEQYF
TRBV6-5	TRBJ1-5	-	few	TGTGCCAGCAGTTACTCGGGAGGGAATCAGCCCCAGCATTTT	CASSYSGGNQPQHF
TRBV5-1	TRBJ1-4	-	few	TGCGCCAGCAGCTCGGACACGAATAATGAAAAACTGTTTTTT	CASSSDTNNEKLFF
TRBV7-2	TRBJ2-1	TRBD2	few	TGTGCCAGCAGGGGGACTAGCGCGTACAATGAGCAGTTCTTC	CASRGTSAYNEQFF
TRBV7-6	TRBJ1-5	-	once	TGTGCCAGCAGCTTTCTCGGCCCCCCGGGGAGCAATCAGCCCCAGCATTTT	CASSFLGPPGSNQPQHF
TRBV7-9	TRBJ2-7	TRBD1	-	TGTGCCAGCAGCGGAGACAGGGGCGTTGGCTACGAGCAGTACTTC	CASSGDRGVGYEQYF
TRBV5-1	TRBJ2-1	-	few	TGCGCCAGCAGCACGGAAACAGGGCTGTACAATGAGCAGTTCTTC	CASSTETGLYNEQFF
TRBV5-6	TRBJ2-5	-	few	TGTGCCAGCAGCAAGGGACTTCTCCTAATCCAAGAGACCCAGTACTTC	CASSKGLLLIQETQYF
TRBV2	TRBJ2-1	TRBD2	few	TGTGCCAGCAGTGGGACTAGCGGGGGTAACAATGAGCAGTTCTTC	CASSGTSGGNNEQFF
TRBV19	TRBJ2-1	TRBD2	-	TGTGCCAGTAGTGATCGGAGCGGGAGCTTCTACAATGAGCAGTTCTTC	CASSDRSGSFYNEQFF
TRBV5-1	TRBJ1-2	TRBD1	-	TGCGCCAGCAGCTTGGAGGGACAGGGGTATGGCTACACCTTC	CASSLEGQGYGYTF
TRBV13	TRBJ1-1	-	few	TGTGCCAGCAGCTCCGGGACACCTGAAGCTTTCTTT	CASSSGTPEAFF
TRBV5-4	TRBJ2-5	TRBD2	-	TGTGCCAGCAGCTCAAAACCGGGACTAGCGGGAGGGGCCCAGTACTTC	CASSSKPGLAGGAQYF
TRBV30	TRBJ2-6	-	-	TGTGCCTGGCTCAGGAACTCTGGGGCCAACGTCCTGACTTTC	CAWLRNSGANVLTF
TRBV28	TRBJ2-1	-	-	TGTGCCAGTAAGAGGGGGGGGGTCTACAATGAGCAGTTCTTC	CASKRGGVYNEQFF
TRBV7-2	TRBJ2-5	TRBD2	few	TGTGCCAGCAGCTCTGGGGGGGGTAGCTATAGGACCCAGTACTTC	CASSSGGGSYRTQYF
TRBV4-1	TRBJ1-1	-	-	TGCGCCAGCAGCCGGAGGAACACTGAAGCTTTCTTT	CASSRRNTEAFF
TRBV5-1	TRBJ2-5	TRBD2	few	TGCGCCAGCAGCCAGCGTCCGGGACTAGCGGTGACAGGAGAGACCCAGTACTTC	CASSQRPGLAVTGETQYF